This TCR beta chain stems from a study of pediatric ulcerative colitis (dated by TCRdb to about 2019). About the investigation overall: Pancolitis was present in over 5 ulcerative colitis patients and left-sided colitis in two, and histology consistent with ulcerative colitis was found in all of these patients. From 8 or 9 newly diagnosed, treatment-naive pediatric ulcerative colitis patients and a few non-IBD control children, paired blood and rectal samples were collected. The Pediatric Ulcerative Colitis Activity Index classified two patients as having mild disease, several as having moderate disease and three as having acute severe colitis.

Notes on this clone: Its antigen is not yet known. Base qualities are not provided; no much larger clone lies one nucleotide away.

What the work shows at the level of the full study, not this receptor alone: Clonal overlap between a subject's own blood and rectum was significantly greater in ulcerative colitis patients than in controls, which suggests more T cell trafficking to inflamed tissue. Because repertoires came from total lymphocyte DNA, patterns in rare subsets such as regulatory T cells may not be reflected. A couple of rectal CDR3 clonotypes were found in every ulcerative colitis patient but in no control. For technical reasons, blood samples from two patients gave substantially fewer templates, and these samples were excluded from the blood-rectal overlap analysis. Rectal repertoire features separated controls, mild-moderate and acute severe colitis patients; acute severe colitis showed reduced rectal diversity due to clonal expansions. The healthy control group was small, with only four individuals.

Using the immunoSEQ TRB Survey service, rearranged CDR3 beta regions were amplified from genomic DNA with multiplex V and J primers. To keep depth equal across samples, survey-level sequencing depth of up to 500,000 reads per sample was applied. The libraries were purified, combined into pools and sequenced with Illumina technology. In the paper's pipeline: immunoSEQ online tools were used for productive clonality, sample overlap, pairwise scatters, CDR3 beta length, V/D/J gene usage and productiveness. Alongside Shannon and Simpson indices, calculated diversity was computed as the number of unique rearrangements divided by total templates, multiplied by 100. Principal component analysis used the R prcomp function and ggbiplot package on Z-score normalized data. Blood-rectal clonal overlap within each subject was quantified with Morisita's index. TCRdb retrieved this table from immuneACCESS and kept in-frame rearrangements only. Not all clones are present; in checked studies, unresolved V genes account for under half, and no reason is known for the remainder. Clone size and the V and J calls come from that table; the DNA yielded D and trimming. Recorded for this sample are approximately 14,000 clones; around 89% of them occurred a single time. The ten largest clones represent over 0.75% of the sample.

Ulcerative colitis patients had received no immunosuppressive medication before the diagnostic colonoscopy. Blood was sampled at the same time as the colonoscopy. The Wizard kit (Promega) was used to extract genomic DNA from both blood and intestinal samples. The CDR3 has 16 amino acids, counting the end cysteine and phenylalanine. The sequence is cut down to CDR3 DNA, 48 bases in frame from base 1. Looking up the germline V gene yields CDR1 MNHEY and CDR2 SVGAGI. Trimming accounts for 4 bases at V and 5 bases at J, while the number of junction bases matched to no gene is 13. The chain is made from TRBV6-5 and TRBJ1-1, with 7 middle bases fitting TRBD1. The sample taken for sequencing was blood. The clonotype was recovered from a boy younger than 18 with moderate ulcerative colitis. The nucleotide sequence is TGTGCCAGCAGTTCGACCAGGGGGGGGATACGGACTGAAGCTTTCTTT. The translation is CASSSTRGGIRTEAFF.